This T cell receptor (beta chain) was obtained from a study of control samples from healthy donors and cancer patients. Sequencing was performed with immunoSEQ multiplex PCR; in TCRdb, only in-frame clones are kept and a portion is missing. The sample carries about 140,000 clones, approximately 92% recorded once. The length of the CDR3 is 18 residues. The sample consisted of blood. The TCR was taken from a man aged 25-40 years in good health. The chain links TRBV21-1 to TRBJ2-3; the table's D gene call, TRBD1, was not cross checked with the DNA. TRBV21-1 is termed a pseudogene. CDR3 nucleotide sequence: TGTGCCAGCAGCAAAATGGGGTTATCAGGGGGTATCACAGATACGCAGTATTTT. Its translation is CASSKMGLSGGITDTQYF.